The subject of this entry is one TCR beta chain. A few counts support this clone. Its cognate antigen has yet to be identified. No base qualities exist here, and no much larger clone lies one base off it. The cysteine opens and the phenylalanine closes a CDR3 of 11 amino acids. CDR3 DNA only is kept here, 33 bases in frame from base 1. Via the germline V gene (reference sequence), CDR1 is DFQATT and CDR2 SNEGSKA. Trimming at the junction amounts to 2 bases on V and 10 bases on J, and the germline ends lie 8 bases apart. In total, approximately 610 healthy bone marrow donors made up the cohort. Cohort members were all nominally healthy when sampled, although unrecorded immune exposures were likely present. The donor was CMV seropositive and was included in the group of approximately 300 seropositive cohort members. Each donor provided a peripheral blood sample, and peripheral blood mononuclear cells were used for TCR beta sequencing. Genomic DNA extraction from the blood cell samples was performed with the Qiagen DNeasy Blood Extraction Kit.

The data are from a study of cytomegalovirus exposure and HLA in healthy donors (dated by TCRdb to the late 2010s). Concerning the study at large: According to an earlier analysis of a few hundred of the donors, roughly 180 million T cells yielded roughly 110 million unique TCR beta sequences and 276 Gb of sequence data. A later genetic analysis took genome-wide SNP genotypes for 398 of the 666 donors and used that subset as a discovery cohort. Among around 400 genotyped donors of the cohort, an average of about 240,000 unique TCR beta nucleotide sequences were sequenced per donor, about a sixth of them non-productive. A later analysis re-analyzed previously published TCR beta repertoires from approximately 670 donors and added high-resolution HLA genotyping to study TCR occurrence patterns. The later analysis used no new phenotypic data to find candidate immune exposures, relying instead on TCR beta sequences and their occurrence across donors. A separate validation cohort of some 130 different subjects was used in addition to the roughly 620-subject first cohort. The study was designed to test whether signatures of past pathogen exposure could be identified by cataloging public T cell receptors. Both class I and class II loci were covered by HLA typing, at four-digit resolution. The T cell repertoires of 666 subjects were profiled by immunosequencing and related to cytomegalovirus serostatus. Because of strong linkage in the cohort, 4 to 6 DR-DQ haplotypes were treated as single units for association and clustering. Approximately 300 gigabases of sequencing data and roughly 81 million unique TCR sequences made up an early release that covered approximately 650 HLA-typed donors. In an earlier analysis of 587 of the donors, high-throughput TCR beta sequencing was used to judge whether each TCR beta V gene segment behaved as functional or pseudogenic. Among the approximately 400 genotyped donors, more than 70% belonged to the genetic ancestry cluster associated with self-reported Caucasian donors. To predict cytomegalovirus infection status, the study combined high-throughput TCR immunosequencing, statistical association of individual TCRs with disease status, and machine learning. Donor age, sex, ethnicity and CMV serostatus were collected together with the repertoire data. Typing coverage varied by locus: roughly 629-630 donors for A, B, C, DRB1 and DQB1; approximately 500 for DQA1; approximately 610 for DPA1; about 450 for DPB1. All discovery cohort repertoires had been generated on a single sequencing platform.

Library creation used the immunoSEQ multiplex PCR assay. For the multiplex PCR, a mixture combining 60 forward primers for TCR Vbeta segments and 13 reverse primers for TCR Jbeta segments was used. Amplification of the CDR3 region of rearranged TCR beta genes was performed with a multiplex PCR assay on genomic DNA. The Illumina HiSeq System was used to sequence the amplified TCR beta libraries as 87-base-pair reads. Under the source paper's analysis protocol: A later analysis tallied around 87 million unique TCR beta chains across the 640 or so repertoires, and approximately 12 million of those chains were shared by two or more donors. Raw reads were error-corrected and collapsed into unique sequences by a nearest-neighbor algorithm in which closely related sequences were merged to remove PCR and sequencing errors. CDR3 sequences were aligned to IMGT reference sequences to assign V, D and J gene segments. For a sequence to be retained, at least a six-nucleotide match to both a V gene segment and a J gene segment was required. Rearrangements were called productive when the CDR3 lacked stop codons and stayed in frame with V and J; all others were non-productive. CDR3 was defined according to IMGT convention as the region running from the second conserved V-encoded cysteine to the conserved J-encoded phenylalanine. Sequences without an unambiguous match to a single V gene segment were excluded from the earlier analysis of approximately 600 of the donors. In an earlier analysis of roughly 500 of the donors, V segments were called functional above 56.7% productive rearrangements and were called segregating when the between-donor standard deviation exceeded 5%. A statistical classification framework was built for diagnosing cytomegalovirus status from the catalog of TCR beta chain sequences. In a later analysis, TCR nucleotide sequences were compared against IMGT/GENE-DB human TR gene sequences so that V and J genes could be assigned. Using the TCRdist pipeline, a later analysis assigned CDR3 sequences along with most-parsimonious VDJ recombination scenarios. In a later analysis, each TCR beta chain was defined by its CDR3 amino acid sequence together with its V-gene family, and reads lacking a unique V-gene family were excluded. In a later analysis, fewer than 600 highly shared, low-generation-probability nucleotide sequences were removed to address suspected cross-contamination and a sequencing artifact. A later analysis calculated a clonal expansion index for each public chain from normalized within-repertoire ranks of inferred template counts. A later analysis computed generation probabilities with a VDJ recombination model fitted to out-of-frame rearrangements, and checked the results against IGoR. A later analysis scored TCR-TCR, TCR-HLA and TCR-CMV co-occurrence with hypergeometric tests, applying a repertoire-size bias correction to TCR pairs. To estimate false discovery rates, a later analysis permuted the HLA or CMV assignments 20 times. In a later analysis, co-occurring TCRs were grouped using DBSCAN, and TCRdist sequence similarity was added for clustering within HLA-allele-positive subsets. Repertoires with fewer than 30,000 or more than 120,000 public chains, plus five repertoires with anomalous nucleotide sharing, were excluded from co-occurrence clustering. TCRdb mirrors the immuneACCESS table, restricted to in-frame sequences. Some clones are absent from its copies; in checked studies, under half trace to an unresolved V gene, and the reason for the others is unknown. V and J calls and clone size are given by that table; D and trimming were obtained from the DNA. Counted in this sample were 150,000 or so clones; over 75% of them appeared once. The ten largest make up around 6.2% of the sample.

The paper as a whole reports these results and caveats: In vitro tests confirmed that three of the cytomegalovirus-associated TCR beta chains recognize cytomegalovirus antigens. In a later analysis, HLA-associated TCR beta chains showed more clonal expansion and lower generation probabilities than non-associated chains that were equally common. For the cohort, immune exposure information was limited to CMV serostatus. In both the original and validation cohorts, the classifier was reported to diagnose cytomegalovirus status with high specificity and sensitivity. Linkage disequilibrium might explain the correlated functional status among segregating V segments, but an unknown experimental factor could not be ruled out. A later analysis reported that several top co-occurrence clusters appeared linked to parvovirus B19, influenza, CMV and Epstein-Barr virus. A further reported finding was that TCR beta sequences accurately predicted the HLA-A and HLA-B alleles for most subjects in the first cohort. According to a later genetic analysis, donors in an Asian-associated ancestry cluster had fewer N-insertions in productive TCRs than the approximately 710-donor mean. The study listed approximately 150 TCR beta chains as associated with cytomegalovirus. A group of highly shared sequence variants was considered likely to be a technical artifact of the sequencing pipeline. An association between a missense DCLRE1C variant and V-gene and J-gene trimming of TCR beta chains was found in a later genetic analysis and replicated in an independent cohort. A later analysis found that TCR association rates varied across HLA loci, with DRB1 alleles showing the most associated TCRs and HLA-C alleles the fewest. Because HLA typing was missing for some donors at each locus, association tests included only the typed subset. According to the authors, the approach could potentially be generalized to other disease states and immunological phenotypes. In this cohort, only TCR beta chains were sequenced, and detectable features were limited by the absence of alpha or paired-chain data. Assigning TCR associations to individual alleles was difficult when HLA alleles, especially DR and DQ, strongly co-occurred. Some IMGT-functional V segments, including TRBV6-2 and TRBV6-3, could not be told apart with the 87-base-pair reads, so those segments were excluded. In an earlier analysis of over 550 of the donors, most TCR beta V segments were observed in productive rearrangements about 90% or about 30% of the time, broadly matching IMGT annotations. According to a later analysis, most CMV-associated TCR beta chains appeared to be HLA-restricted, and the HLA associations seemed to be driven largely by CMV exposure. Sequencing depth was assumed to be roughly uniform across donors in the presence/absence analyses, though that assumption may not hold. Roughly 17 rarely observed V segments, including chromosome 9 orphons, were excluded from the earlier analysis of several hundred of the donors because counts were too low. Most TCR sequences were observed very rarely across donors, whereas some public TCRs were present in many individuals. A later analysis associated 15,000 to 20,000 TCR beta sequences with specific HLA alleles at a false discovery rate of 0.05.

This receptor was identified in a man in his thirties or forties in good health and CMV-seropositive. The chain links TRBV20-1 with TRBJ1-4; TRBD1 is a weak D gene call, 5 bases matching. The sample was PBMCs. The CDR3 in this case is CSARWGVKLFF. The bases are TGCAGTGCTAGATGGGGGGTAAAACTGTTTTTT.